Each of the 11 T cell receptor beta chains below was sequenced from the same sample in a study of blood T cells in healthy people across ages. Then a second PCR, running about 7 to 11 cycles, was carried out with a sample-barcoded 5' primer and a J-beta primer mix. Via MiXCR, TCRdb re-called the 5' RACE reads, giving one row per CDR3 protein. This table holds more than 1,400,000 distinct CDR3 sequences, roughly 40% found once. Material: blood. The receptors stem from a woman aged 18 to 35 in good health.

The genes are TRBV18 and TRBJ2-1, with D tentatively TRBD2 (6 bases). Trimming shortened V by 6 bases and J by 8 bases, and 20 bases separated the two germline ends. Germline V gives CDR1 KGHSH, CDR2 LQKENI. This CDR3 has 15 residues. Written as DNA, the CDR3 is TGTGCCAGCTCCCCCGGGCTAGCGCCTATCGATGAGCAGTTCTTC. This codes for CASSPGLAPIDEQFF.

This clonotype was counted ten times or more. The V and J genes are TRBV29-1 and TRBJ2-5, with D maybe TRBD1 (5 bases). V gave up 6 bases and J gave up 5 bases, with 10 bases separating them. From germline, CDR1 is SQVTM and CDR2 ANQGSEA. The CDR3 extends over 11 amino acids. CDR3 protein: CSVKRQETQYF. Here the CDR3 DNA reads TGCAGCGTCAAGAGACAGGAGACCCAGTACTTC.

This clonotype was observed a few times. The chain is built from TRBV25-1 and TRBJ1-3; D unresolved. With 3 bases removed from V and 2 bases from J, the gap between germline ends came to 17 bases. The CDR3 has 17 residues. From germline, CDR1 is MGHDK and CDR2 SYGVNS. CDR3 in amino acids: CASSDLSEGSAGNTIYF. In DNA, the CDR3 is TGTGCCAGCAGTGATCTAAGCGAGGGTTCGGCTGGAAACACCATATATTTT.

The V and J genes are TRBV18 and TRBJ1-1; D is perhaps TRBD1 (6 bases). The length of the CDR3 is 15 residues. Germline lookup yields CDR1 KGHSH and CDR2 LQKENI. Trimming pared 3 bases from V and 4 bases from J, leaving 15 bases between. The CDR3 region has the DNA TGTGCCAGCTCACCTCCGTCGGGACAAAGCACTGAAGCTTTCTTT. It codes for CASSPPSGQSTEAFF.

This clonotype was recorded a few times. This chain links TRBV27 with TRBJ2-3; D gene unclear. Germline-derived CDR1 and CDR2 are MNHEY and SMNVEV (reference sequence). The CDR3 covers 15 residues. Trimming stripped 2 bases from V and 4 bases from J, with 13 bases between. The CDR3 loop reads CASSLAPLPADTQYF. CDR3 sequence (DNA): TGTGCCAGCAGTTTAGCCCCACTGCCCGCAGATACGCAGTATTTT.

This clonotype was counted a few times. V gene TRBV7-2 combines with J gene TRBJ2-7; TRBD2 might be the D (5 bases). With 8 bases removed from V and 0 bases from J, the gap between germline ends came to 17 bases. In germline, CDR1 is SGHTA, CDR2 FQGNSA. The CDR3 contains 15 residues. This CDR3 reads CASALSVSNSYEQYF. Here the CDR3 DNA reads TGTGCCAGCGCACTTAGCGTGTCAAACTCCTACGAGCAGTACTTC. Complete variable domain (other parts from reference TRBV7-2 and TRBJ2-7): GAGVSQSPSNKVTEKGKDVELRCDPISGHTALYWYRQSLGQGLEFLIYFQGNSAPDKSGLPSDRFSAERTGGSVSTLTIQRTQQEDSAVYLCASALSVSNSYEQYFGPGTRLTVT.

This clonotype was picked up one time. The V gene is TRBV27, the J gene TRBJ2-1; the D is unclear. The tail of the sequence fits TRBJ2-7 better, so the J call may be wrong. The CDR3 is made up of 15 amino acids. The germline V gene encodes CDR1 MNHEY and CDR2 SMNVEV (reference sequence). CDR3 sequence: CASSRDTPNYNEQYF. CDR3 coding DNA: TGTGCCAGCAGCCGTGACACTCCGAATTACAATGAGCAGTACTTC.

The chain couples TRBV20-1 to TRBJ1-6; TRBD1 aligns across 7 bases. J was trimmed by 10 bases and V by 0 bases; bases with no gene match: 6. This CDR3 has 14 residues. Germline V gene lookup returns CDR1 DFQATT and CDR2 SNEGSKA (reference sequence). The DNA for the CDR3 is TGCAGTGCTAGAGATCAGACAGGGTACTCACCCCTCCACTTT. Amino acid sequence: CSARDQTGYSPLHF.

CDR3 amino acids: CAISVGQKRGYTF. The CDR3 DNA reads as TGTGCCATCAGTGTAGGGCAGAAAAGGGGCTACACCTTC. The chain uses TRBV10-3 and TRBJ1-2; D is uncertain. Germline V gives CDR1 ENHRY, CDR2 SYGVKD. There are 13 residues in the CDR3. V was cut by 4 bases and J by 8 bases, with 14 bases left in between.

This chain uses TRBV20-1 with TRBJ2-3; D perhaps matches TRBD1 (6 bases). The V gene lost 4 bases and the J gene lost 10 bases, with 12 bases spanning the gap. The CDR3 is 11 amino acids. Germline V gene sequence: CDR1 DFQATT, CDR2 SNEGSKA (reference sequence). The chain's CDR3 is CSAKDGTSQYF. The CDR3 bases are TGCAGTGCTAAGGACGGGACATCGCAGTATTTT.

The gene calls are TRBV27 and TRBJ2-4, with TRBD2 matching over 8 bases. Germline V CDR1 and CDR2: MNHEY, SMNVEV (reference sequence). Trimming at V came to 7 bases and at J to 9 bases, leaving 11 bases not matched to a gene. The CDR3 covers 14 residues. The CDR3 bases are TGTGCCAGCACTTCCACCGGGACTAGAGGCATTCAGTACTTC. Amino acid sequence: CASTSTGTRGIQYF.